These 6 T cell receptor beta chains came from one sample sequenced in a study of cytomegalovirus exposure and HLA in healthy donors (dated by TCRdb to the late 2010s). Library preparation employed the immunoSEQ multiplex PCR assay. Drawn from immuneACCESS, this table holds only the in-frame rearrangements with V and J called that TCRdb kept. Clones are partly lost; checked studies trace under half to an unresolved V gene and leave the rest unexplained. The sample table lists 150,000 or so clones, roughly nine tenths of them with a count of one. 3% to 3.5% of the sample is held by the ten biggest clonotypes. Material: PBMCs. These receptors originate from a woman aged 18-29 years in good health and CMV-seropositive.

The gene calls are TRBV30 and TRBJ2-1; TRBD2 matches at 11 bases. Germline CDR1 and CDR2: GTSNPN and SVGIG (reference sequence). With 3 bases clipped from V and 7 bases from J, the junction kept 8 bases outside the gene matches. The CDR3 is 15 residues long. The CDR3 DNA reads as TGTGCCTGGAGCCGGGTAGCGGGAGGGCAGAATGAGCAGTTCTTC. It yields the protein CAWSRVAGGQNEQFF.

This chain connects TRBV7-2 to TRBJ2-3; a weak D match, TRBD1 (6 bases). This CDR3 is 14 amino acids long. Germline-derived CDR1 and CDR2 are SGHTA and FQGNSA. V dropped 5 bases and J dropped 2 bases, with 11 bases sitting between them. Here the CDR3 reads CASSRDIATDTQYF. CDR3 in DNA: TGTGCCAGCAGCCGGGACATAGCCACAGATACGCAGTATTTT.

This chain uses TRBV7-8 with TRBJ2-5; the D gene is possibly TRBD2 (6 bases). The germline V gene encodes CDR1 SGHVS and CDR2 FQNEAQ. This CDR3 is built from 16 residues. Trimming cost V 3 bases and J 5 bases, with 19 bases left between them. The CDR3 loop is CASSFSSGETVETQYF. The CDR3 nucleotides are TGTGCCAGCAGCTTTAGTTCGGGGGAGACAGTCGAGACCCAGTACTTC.

This rearrangement joins TRBV21-1 to TRBJ1-5; whether TRBD1, the table's D call, matches the DNA was not checked. TRBV21-1 is a pseudogene locus. The CDR3 runs 11 residues. The CDR3 nucleotides read TGTGCCAGCAGCAAGACCAGGGCCCAGCATTTT. Amino acid sequence: CASSKTRAQHF.

This sequence joins TRBV30 and TRBJ1-5, with D possibly matching TRBD1 (5 bases). Germline V CDR1 and CDR2: GTSNPN, SVGIG (reference sequence). This CDR3 has 16 amino acids. V lost 2 bases and J lost 0, with 14 bases in between. The CDR3 loop reads CAWSPAGPLSNQPQHF. DNA for the CDR3: TGTGCCTGGAGTCCGGCGGGGCCCCTTAGCAATCAGCCCCAGCATTTT.

This chain uses TRBV21-1 with TRBJ2-7; the table's D call of TRBD2 was not tested on the DNA. TRBV21-1 is deemed a pseudogene. CDR3 length equals 16 residues. The chain's CDR3 is CASTNGRGPQVYEQYF. The CDR3 coding sequence is TGTGCCAGCACCAACGGGCGGGGACCCCAAGTCTACGAGCAGTACTTC.